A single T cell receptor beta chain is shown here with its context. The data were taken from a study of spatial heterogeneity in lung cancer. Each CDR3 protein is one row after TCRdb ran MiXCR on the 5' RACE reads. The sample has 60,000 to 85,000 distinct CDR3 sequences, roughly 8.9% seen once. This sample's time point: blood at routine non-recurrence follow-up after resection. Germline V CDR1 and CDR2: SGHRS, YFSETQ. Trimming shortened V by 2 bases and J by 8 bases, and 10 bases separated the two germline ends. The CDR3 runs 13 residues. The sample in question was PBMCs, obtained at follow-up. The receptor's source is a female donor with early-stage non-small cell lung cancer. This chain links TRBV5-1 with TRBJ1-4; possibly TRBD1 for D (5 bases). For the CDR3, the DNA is TGCGCCAGCAGCTTTGGGGGAGAAGAAAAACTGTTTTTT. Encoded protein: CASSFGGEEKLFF.